This T cell receptor beta chain was captured by sequencing in a study of blood T cell repertoires in COVID-19. Only in-frame clones appear in the TCRdb table, and some are missing; sequencing was by immunoSEQ multiplex PCR. Of about 230,000 clones listed, roughly 80% were seen once; the top ten hold 2% to 3%. J gave up 4 bases and V 4 bases, and 8 bases lay outside the gene matches. CDR3 length: 15 amino acids. Germline-derived CDR1 and CDR2 are SGDLS and YYNGEE. This clone was counted only a few times. The sequence was collected from a woman aged 70-85 years with active or convalescent COVID-19. This chain uses TRBV9 with TRBJ1-5; the match to TRBD1 covers 7 bases. The specimen sequenced was peripheral blood. This chain's CDR3 is CASSLKQGPNQPQHF. Written as DNA, the CDR3 is TGTGCCAGCAGCCTAAAACAGGGGCCTAATCAGCCCCAGCATTTT.